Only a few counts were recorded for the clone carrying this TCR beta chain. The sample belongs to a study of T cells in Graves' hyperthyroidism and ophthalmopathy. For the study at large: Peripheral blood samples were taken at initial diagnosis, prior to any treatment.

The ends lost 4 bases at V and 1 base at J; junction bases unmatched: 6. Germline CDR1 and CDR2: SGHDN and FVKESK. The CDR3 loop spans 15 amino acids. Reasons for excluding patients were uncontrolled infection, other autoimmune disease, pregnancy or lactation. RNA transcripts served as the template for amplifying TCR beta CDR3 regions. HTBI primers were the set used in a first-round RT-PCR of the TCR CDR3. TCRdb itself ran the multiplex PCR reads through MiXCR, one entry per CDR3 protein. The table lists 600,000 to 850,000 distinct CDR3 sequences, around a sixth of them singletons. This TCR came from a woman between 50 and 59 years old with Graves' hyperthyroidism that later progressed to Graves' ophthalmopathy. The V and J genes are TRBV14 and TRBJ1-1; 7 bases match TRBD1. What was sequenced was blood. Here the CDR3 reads CASSPEEGANTEAFF. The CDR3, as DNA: TGTGCCAGCAGCCCTGAGGAGGGGGCGAACACTGAAGCTTTCTTT.